The subject of this entry is one TCR beta chain. Its specificity is not known. The record originates from a study of graft-versus-host responses after intestinal transplantation. The germline CDR1 and CDR2 sequences are SEHNR and FQNEAQ (reference sequence). This CDR3 has 15 residues. With 5 bases removed from V and 11 bases from J, the gap between germline ends came to 24 bases. Study-wide results and limits: Analysis identified GvH clones in recipient marrow, with some appearing first in ileum or blood.

Repertoires were generated with immunoSEQ multiplex PCR, while TCRdb's copy carries only in-frame clones and drops some. In the table there are some 90,000 clones, under 90% of which are singletons. This sample comprised unstimulated CD4+ T cells sorted from spleen or lymph node cells, obtained before intestinal transplant. This rearrangement joins TRBV7-9 to TRBJ1-1; TRBD1 is a possible D gene (5 bases). The origin of this receptor is a human donor who received an intestinal transplant. CDR3 sequence (DNA): TGTGCCAGCAGCACCGGCGGGGCAGGCCTTGTGGGGGCTTTCTTT. The encoded protein is CASSTGGAGLVGAFF.